The 23 T cell receptor beta chains reported below all come from one sample, sequenced in a study of blood T cell repertoires in COVID-19. Sequencing was performed with immunoSEQ multiplex PCR; in TCRdb, only in-frame clones are kept and a portion is missing. The sample carries roughly 97,000 clones, 80% to 90% recorded once. The sequenced material came from peripheral blood. These receptors were collected from a man in his fifties with acute or convalescent COVID-19.

The chain joins TRBV5-1 to TRBJ2-2; 8 bases agree with TRBD2. Germline V gives CDR1 SGHRS, CDR2 YFSETQ. The CDR3 length is 15 residues. The ends lost 4 bases at V and 2 bases at J; junction bases unmatched: 4. CDR3 protein: CASSPLAENTGELFF. DNA of the CDR3: TGCGCCAGCAGCCCACTAGCGGAAAACACCGGGGAGCTGTTTTTT.

The chain has TRBV18 and TRBJ2-3; 8 bases are shared with TRBD2. The germline CDR1 and CDR2 sequences are KGHSH and LQKENI. The J segment lost 6 bases and the V segment lost 2 bases, leaving 1 base of the junction unmatched. This CDR3 has 13 amino acids. The chain's CDR3 is CASSPGTSDTQYF. CDR3 coding DNA: TGTGCCAGCTCACCAGGGACTAGTGATACGCAGTATTTT.

The chain employs TRBV7-2 and TRBJ2-7, with 9 positions matching TRBD2. V lost 2 bases, J lost 0 bases, and 8 bases stayed unmatched. CDR3 length: 17 amino acids. Germline CDR1 SGHTA, CDR2 FQGNSA. The CDR3 is CASSLSAGGYLSYEQYF. Here the CDR3 DNA reads TGTGCCAGCAGCTTATCAGCGGGAGGATACCTCTCCTACGAGCAGTACTTC. Full variable domain (remainder filled in from reference TRBV7-2 and TRBJ2-7): GAGVSQSPSNKVTEKGKDVELRCDPISGHTALYWYRQSLGQGLEFLIYFQGNSAPDKSGLPSDRFSAERTGGSVSTLTIQRTQQEDSAVYLCASSLSAGGYLSYEQYFGPGTRLTVT.

This chain connects TRBV5-1 to TRBJ1-4; D is possibly TRBD1 (6 bases). CDR1 is SGHRS, CDR2 YFSETQ, per germline. The CDR3 runs 16 residues. The germline V and J ends were trimmed by 0 bases and 2 bases, with 11 bases remaining between them. CDR3 amino acids: CASSLAVRGTNEKLFF. CDR3 coding DNA: TGCGCCAGCAGCTTGGCCGTGAGGGGGACTAATGAAAAACTGTTTTTT.

This clone was seen a single time. The chain recombines TRBV2 with TRBJ2-3; 7 nucleotides align to TRBD2. Germline lookup yields CDR1 SNHLY and CDR2 FYNNEI. This CDR3 has 14 amino acids. Trimming cost V 6 bases and J 0 bases; bases outside gene matches: 3. CDR3 bases: TGTGCCAGCAGCAAGACTAGCAGCACAGATACGCAGTATTTT. Its protein is CASSKTSSTDTQYF.

The chain combines TRBV6-5 with TRBJ2-7; 9 bases fit TRBD2. The junction had 12 bases not matched to a gene; V was cut back by 10 bases and J by 2 bases. This CDR3 contains 15 residues. Germline assignment: CDR1 MNHEY and CDR2 SVGAGI. This CDR3 reads CATAASGLATYEQYF. Here the CDR3 DNA reads TGTGCCACTGCTGCGTCGGGACTAGCCACCTACGAGCAGTACTTC.

This rearrangement joins TRBV24-1 to TRBJ2-5, with 8 bases lining up with TRBD2. This CDR3 has 16 amino acids. Germline loops: CDR1 KGHDR, CDR2 SFDVKD. V was pared by 7 bases and J by 2 bases, with 11 bases of the junction left unmatched. CDR3 nucleotide sequence: TGTGCCACCAGGGAAGGGACGGGAGGGCCTCAAGAGACCCAGTACTTC. Its protein is CATREGTGGPQETQYF.

V usage is TRBV30 and J usage is TRBJ2-7, with D perhaps matching TRBD2 (6 bases). Germline lookup yields CDR1 GTSNPN and CDR2 SVGIG (reference sequence). V was shortened by 0 bases and J by 2 bases, with 11 bases between the two germline ends. This CDR3 region has 14 residues. CDR3 loop: CAWSVGGMAYEQYF. The DNA of the CDR3 is TGTGCCTGGAGTGTAGGAGGGATGGCCTACGAGCAGTACTTC.

This chain joins TRBV6-2 or TRBV6-3 and TRBJ2-7; D uncertain. Between the trimmed V and J ends, which lost 5 bases and 0 bases, there was a span of 5 bases. Germline CDR1 and CDR2: MNHEY and SVGEGT. This CDR3 comprises 12 residues. For the CDR3, the DNA is TGTGCCAGCAGTCTGAGCTCCTACGAGCAGTACTTC. Translating gives CASSLSSYEQYF.

This clone has only a few counts. The CDR3 protein is CASSLSLYRTHNYGYTF. The CDR3 DNA sequence: TGTGCCAGCAGTTTATCCCTTTACAGGACCCATAACTATGGCTACACCTTC. This chain joins TRBV28 and TRBJ1-2; possibly TRBD1 for D (5 bases). Trimming stripped 1 base from V and 1 base from J, with 16 bases between. The CDR3 length is 17 residues. The germline gives CDR1 MDHEN, CDR2 SYDVKM.

This chain connects TRBV7-9 to TRBJ2-7, with 11 bases fitting TRBD1. Germline V CDR1 and CDR2: SEHNR, FQNEAQ (reference sequence). The trim removed 3 bases at V and 1 base at J, leaving 2 bases unmatched. CDR3 length: 15 amino acids. For the CDR3, the DNA is TGTGCCAGCAGCTTCGGGACAGGGGGTTCCTACGAGCAGTACTTC. Amino acid sequence: CASSFGTGGSYEQYF.

This CDR3 reads CASSLAGNQPQHF. DNA for the CDR3: TGTGCCAGCAGCTTGGCGGGGAATCAGCCCCAGCATTTT. This sequence joins TRBV5-5 and TRBJ1-5; D not resolved. From germline, CDR1 is SGHKS and CDR2 YYEKEE (reference sequence). CDR3 length equals 13 residues. V lost 0 bases, J lost 4 bases, and 5 bases lay in between. The variable domain in full, completed from reference TRBV5-5 and TRBJ1-5, reads DAGVTQSPTHLIKTRGQQVTLRCSPISGHKSVSWYQQVLGQGPQFIFQYYEKEERGRGNFPDRFSARQFPNYSSELNVNALLLGDSALYLCASSLAGNQPQHFGDGTRLSIL.

J is TRBJ2-2 and V is TRBV28; the D gene is possibly TRBD1 (6 bases). CDR3 length equals 14 residues. V lost 5 bases and J lost 6, with 13 bases in between. Germline loops: CDR1 MDHEN, CDR2 SYDVKM. CDR3 DNA: TGTGCCAGCAGTACAACAGGGTTGGCCGGGGAGCTGTTTTTT. Translation gives CASSTTGLAGELFF.

This clone turned up a few times. The rearrangement links TRBV2 to TRBJ2-7; D is perhaps TRBD1 (5 bases). With 6 bases removed from V and 2 bases from J, the gap between germline ends came to 17 bases. There are 15 residues in the CDR3. CDR1 is SNHLY and CDR2 is FYNNEI in the germline V gene. CDR3 in amino acids: CASSGLGRATYEQYF. The CDR3 nucleotides are TGTGCCAGCAGCGGGTTGGGCAGGGCAACCTACGAGCAGTACTTC.

As concerns this clone: At one of its ends the junction is not consistent with the germline gene, which may arise from a read error. The sample has other DNA sequences that encode this CDR3 too. V and J are TRBV9 and TRBJ2-3, with 8 bases fitting TRBD2. The CDR3 is 14 amino acids. Germline CDR1 SGDLS, CDR2 YYNGEE. This CDR3 reads CASSASGSTDTQYF. The CDR3 DNA sequence: TGTGCCAGCAGCGCGAGCGGGAGCACTGATACGCAGTATTTT.

The chain uses TRBV28 and TRBJ2-7, with 11 bases lining up with TRBD2. The CDR3 runs 14 residues. V lost 2 bases, J lost 5 bases, and 2 bases stayed unmatched. Germline lookup yields CDR1 MDHEN and CDR2 SYDVKM. CDR3 region: CASSLLAGGNEQYF. The CDR3 DNA reads as TGTGCCAGCAGTTTACTAGCGGGAGGAAACGAGCAGTACTTC.

This clone was seen only once. In DNA form, the CDR3 reads TGTGCCAGCAGTCTCAGACATATCAATGAGCAGTTCTTC. Translated: CASSLRHINEQFF. The V gene is TRBV12-3 or TRBV12-4, the J gene TRBJ2-1; D unclear. The CDR3 has 13 amino acids. The V gene lost 5 bases and the J gene lost 6 bases, with 11 bases spanning the gap.

The J gene is TRBJ2-2, the V gene TRBV10-1; 11 nucleotides agree with TRBD2. J gave up 6 bases and V 5 bases, and 2 bases lay outside the gene matches. Looked up from germline, CDR1 is WNHNN and CDR2 is SYGVQD (reference sequence). The CDR3 length is 14 residues. This CDR3 is CASSLAGGSGELFF. The DNA for the CDR3 is TGCGCCAGCAGTTTAGCGGGAGGGTCCGGGGAGCTGTTTTTT.

CDR3 bases: TGCGCCAGCAGCGCCGGGACAGTCTACGAGCAGTACTTC. It encodes CASSAGTVYEQYF. The rearrangement joins TRBV10-2 to TRBJ2-7, with TRBD1 identical over 7 bases. Germline loops: CDR1 WSHSY, CDR2 SAAADI. The CDR3 runs 13 residues. With V trimmed by 6 bases and J by 3 bases, 5 bases remained unmatched.

The chain employs TRBV3-1 (or the pseudogene TRBV3-2) and TRBJ1-3; 7 nucleotides align to TRBD1. Germline loops: CDR1 LGHDT, CDR2 YNNKEL (reference sequence). The CDR3 totals 17 residues. Trimming cost V 4 bases and J 0 bases; bases outside gene matches: 9. Here the CDR3 reads CASSPPRTGLSGNTIYF. In nucleotides, the CDR3 is TGTGCCAGCAGCCCGCCTAGGACAGGACTCTCTGGAAACACCATATATTTT.

The V call is TRBV5-6, the J call TRBJ1-2; 7 nucleotides line up with TRBD1. Per the germline V gene, CDR1 is SGHDT and CDR2 is YYEEEE. Trimming took 2 bases from V and 7 from J; bases not matched to a gene: 8. The CDR3 contains 14 residues. The CDR3, as DNA: TGTGCCAGCAGCTTCACCGACAGGGCTAGTGGCTACACCTTC. This codes for CASSFTDRASGYTF.

This chain connects TRBV9 to TRBJ2-2; 7 nucleotides line up with TRBD2. V trimming: 2 bases; J trimming: 4 bases; junction bases outside the gene matches: 2. The germline V gene has CDR1 SGDLS and CDR2 YYNGEE. CDR3 size: 14 residues. CDR3 region: CASSVGTTTGELFF. The CDR3, as DNA: TGTGCCAGCAGCGTGGGGACTACCACCGGGGAGCTGTTTTTT.

This clone appeared a single time. The V and J genes are TRBV28 and TRBJ2-1, with 9 bases fitting TRBD2. The CDR3 contains 14 residues. J lost 2 bases, V lost 7 bases, and 3 bases had no gene match. Germline V gene lookup returns CDR1 MDHEN and CDR2 SYDVKM. CDR3 DNA sequence: TGTGCCAGCAAACTAGCGGGCCCCTACAATGAGCAGTTCTTC. Translated: CASKLAGPYNEQFF.